The 24 T cell receptor beta chains presented below share a single source sample, sequenced in a study of Ad26.COV2.S vaccination and SARS-CoV-2 variants. Sequenced by immunoSEQ multiplex PCR; TCRdb stores in-frame clones only, minus some. The sample consists of roughly 420,000 clones, over 75% of them appearing once. Treatment defined: 15 to 20 received Ad26.COV2.S at low or high dose, single or two shots; about 5 received placebo; per-sample allocation not given. Sampling happened 63 days after the first vaccine or placebo injection. Sample: peripheral blood, taken in a trial of Ad26.COV2.S vaccine versus placebo. The source of these receptors is a person aged 18-65 years who received the Ad26.COV2.S COVID-19 vaccine or a placebo.

This chain joins TRBV6-5 and TRBJ1-6, with 8 bases fitting TRBD1. The CDR3 is 14 amino acids. Germline CDR1 and CDR2: MNHEY and SVGAGI. V trimming: 5 bases; J trimming: 8 bases; junction bases outside the gene matches: 5. The CDR3: CASSIGQGYSPLHF. In DNA form, the CDR3 reads TGTGCCAGCAGTATCGGACAGGGTTATTCACCCCTCCACTTT.

The chain has TRBV7-9 and TRBJ2-1; D not certain. The germline V and J ends were trimmed by 5 bases and 8 bases, with 10 bases remaining between them. The CDR3 is 12 residues long. CDR1 SEHNR and CDR2 FQNEAQ come from the germline V gene (reference sequence). The CDR3 sequence: CASSPPPDEQFF. The CDR3 nucleotides read TGTGCCAGCAGCCCCCCTCCCGATGAGCAGTTCTTC.

V usage is TRBV18 and J usage is TRBJ1-2; D may be TRBD1 (5 bases). Germline V gene lookup returns CDR1 KGHSH and CDR2 LQKENI. This CDR3 has 15 residues. V lost 3 bases, J lost 8 bases, and 19 bases lay in between. CDR3 amino acids: CASSPWAGTRRGYTF. In nucleotides, the CDR3 is TGTGCCAGCTCACCGTGGGCCGGGACGAGGCGCGGCTACACCTTC.

This chain joins TRBV9 and TRBJ2-7; D could derive from TRBD1 or TRBD2 (5 bases each). The CDR3 sequence is 14 residues long. Trimming cost V 0 bases and J 4 bases, with 11 bases left between them. Germline CDR1 is SGDLS and CDR2 is YYNGEE. This chain's CDR3 is CASSVDGTSYEQYF. CDR3 coding DNA: TGTGCCAGCAGCGTAGACGGGACCTCATACGAGCAGTACTTC.

The chain has TRBV5-6 and TRBJ2-2, with a possible D match to TRBD2 (6 bases). The CDR3 has 16 residues. Germline-derived CDR1 and CDR2 are SGHDT and YYEEEE. Between the trimmed V and J ends, which lost 0 bases and 0 bases, there was a span of 9 bases. The CDR3 DNA reads TGTGCCAGCAGCTTGGTGGGGGGACCGAACACCGGGGAGCTGTTTTTT. It is translated as CASSLVGGPNTGELFF. The full variable domain, rest sourced from reference TRBV5-6 and TRBJ2-2, is DAGVTQSPTHLIKTRGQQVTLRCSPKSGHDTVSWYQQALGQGPQFIFQYYEEEERQRGNFPDRFSGHQFPNYSSELNVNALLLGDSALYLCASSLVGGPNTGELFFGEGSRLTVL.

This chain uses TRBV6-6 with TRBJ1-2; perhaps TRBD1 as D (6 bases). V was shortened by 0 bases and J by 3 bases, with 14 bases between the two germline ends. Germline CDR1 reads MNHNY; CDR2 reads SVGAGI (reference sequence). This CDR3 has 16 residues. CDR3 sequence: CASSYSSGGAYYGYTF. CDR3 coding DNA: TGTGCCAGCAGTTACTCGAGCGGGGGGGCTTACTATGGCTACACCTTC.

The chain carries TRBV28 and TRBJ2-3; TRBD2 might be the D (5 bases). CDR3 length: 12 residues. Germline V CDR1 and CDR2: MDHEN, SYDVKM. Trimming left V 5 bases short and J 3 bases short, with 6 bases between. CDR3 sequence reads: CASSSGTDTQYF. The CDR3 DNA is TGTGCCAGCAGTAGCGGAACAGATACGCAGTATTTT.

V is TRBV5-1 and J is TRBJ2-7; 11 nucleotides match TRBD2. V lost 3 bases and J lost 3; bases outside the gene matches: 5. The CDR3 runs to 15 residues. The V gene's germline CDR1 is SGHRS and CDR2 YFSETQ. The CDR3 DNA follows: TGCGCCAGCAGCTCCGTAGCGGGGGGGCACTACGAGCAGTACTTC. Amino acid sequence: CASSSVAGGHYEQYF.

This clone was recorded a few times. The V and J genes are TRBV29-1 and TRBJ1-2; D is possibly TRBD1 (5 bases). The CDR3 loop spans 11 amino acids. The germline V and J ends were trimmed by 6 bases and 7 bases, with 12 bases remaining between them. Per germline, CDR1 SQVTM and CDR2 ANQGSEA. CDR3 region: CSVGGGAGYTF. The CDR3 DNA is TGCAGCGTCGGGGGAGGTGCTGGCTACACCTTC.

This chain uses TRBV2 with TRBJ2-1; D gene ambiguous. CDR3 length: 13 amino acids. V dropped 7 bases and J dropped 2 bases, with 9 bases sitting between them. In germline, CDR1 is SNHLY, CDR2 FYNNEI. CDR3 DNA sequence: TGTGCCAGCAAATTCGAGACCTACAATGAGCAGTTCTTC. Translating it yields CASKFETYNEQFF.

This clone came up once. The V gene is TRBV7-9, the J gene TRBJ1-2; 9 nucleotides align to TRBD1. Germline assignment: CDR1 SEHNR and CDR2 FQNEAQ (reference sequence). This CDR3 comprises 15 residues. Losses at the gene ends were 2 bases for V and 7 bases for J; bases not matched to a gene: 8. The CDR3 DNA reads TGTGCCAGCAGCTTATCACAGGGGGCGCGGAGTGGCTACACCTTC. It translates to CASSLSQGARSGYTF.

About this clone itself: Other DNA sequences from this sample encode an identical CDR3 as well. The chain joins TRBV28 to TRBJ1-5; TRBD1 matches 8 bases. V was clipped by 2 bases and J by 0 bases; unmatched bases: 0. The germline CDR1 and CDR2 sequences are MDHEN and SYDVKM. The CDR3 is 15 residues long. In nucleotides, the CDR3 is TGTGCCAGCAGTTTAGGGACAGGTAGCAATCAGCCCCAGCATTTT. This codes for CASSLGTGSNQPQHF.

The chain has TRBV27 and TRBJ1-1; D is uncertain. This CDR3 is 13 amino acids long. The V gene lost 2 bases and the J gene lost 3 bases, with 7 bases spanning the gap. CDR1 MNHEY and CDR2 SMNVEV come from the germline V gene (reference sequence). The CDR3 DNA sequence: TGTGCCAGCAGTTTAAACAGTGACACTGAAGCTTTCTTT. Its protein is CASSLNSDTEAFF.

The chain links TRBV28 to TRBJ2-3, with D tentatively TRBD1 or TRBD2 (5 bases each). The CDR3 has 18 amino acids. Germline assignment: CDR1 MDHEN and CDR2 SYDVKM. Trimming took off 5 bases at V and 0 bases at J, with 21 bases between the two ends. The DNA of the CDR3 is TGTGCCAGCAGTCTTACCGGGACCGGAATCCCTAGCACAGATACGCAGTATTTT. Its protein product is CASSLTGTGIPSTDTQYF.

In nucleotides, the CDR3 is TGTGCCAGCAGCCAACCGCGGGGTGGCACAGATACGCAGTATTTT. Translated: CASSQPRGGTDTQYF. The chain links TRBV3-1 (or the pseudogene TRBV3-2) to TRBJ2-3, with a possible D match to TRBD2 (6 bases). Germline loops: CDR1 LGHDT, CDR2 YNNKEL (reference sequence). CDR3 length: 15 amino acids. V was shortened by 2 bases and J by 1 base, with 10 bases between the two germline ends.

The chain recombines TRBV2 with TRBJ1-2; 7 nucleotides align to TRBD1. Trimming cost V 6 bases and J 3 bases; bases outside gene matches: 7. The CDR3 covers 14 residues. Germline V gene lookup returns CDR1 SNHLY and CDR2 FYNNEI. This CDR3 reads CASRRGRNDYGYTF. CDR3 DNA sequence: TGTGCCAGCAGGAGGGGGCGGAACGACTATGGCTACACCTTC.

V usage is TRBV7-9 and J usage is TRBJ1-2; D is uncertain. Germline values: CDR1 SEHNR, CDR2 FQNEAQ (reference sequence). The CDR3 is 14 residues long. With 7 bases removed from V and 6 bases from J, the gap between germline ends came to 18 bases. CDR3: CASTTVREANGYTF. CDR3 nucleotides: TGTGCCAGCACCACAGTACGGGAGGCGAATGGCTACACCTTC.

The rearrangement uses TRBV11-2 and TRBJ2-3; D gene ambiguous. The CDR3 extends over 12 amino acids. V was pared by 6 bases and J by 5 bases, with 9 bases between. Germline V gene lookup returns CDR1 SGHAT and CDR2 FQNNGV. The CDR3: CASRYDGDTQYF. The CDR3 DNA reads TGTGCCAGCAGGTATGACGGAGATACGCAGTATTTT.

This clone has just one count. The J gene is TRBJ2-2, the V gene TRBV3-1 (or the pseudogene TRBV3-2); 9 bases agree with TRBD1. This CDR3 comprises 14 residues. The germline V gene encodes CDR1 LGHDT and CDR2 YNNKEL (reference sequence). Trimming at V came to 6 bases and at J to 5 bases, leaving 4 bases not matched to a gene. CDR3 bases: TGTGCCAGCAGGATACAGGGGGCGACCGGGGAGCTGTTTTTT. It translates to CASRIQGATGELFF.

V is TRBV5-6 and J is TRBJ2-1; D not certain. There are 13 residues in the CDR3. V was pared by 0 bases and J by 7 bases, with 8 bases between. CDR1 SGHDT and CDR2 YYEEEE come from the germline V gene. The CDR3 here is CASSLGGWNEQFF. The CDR3 coding sequence is TGTGCCAGCAGCTTGGGGGGATGGAATGAGCAGTTCTTC.

This sequence joins TRBV9 and TRBJ2-5, with a possible D match to TRBD1 (5 bases). The germline V and J ends were trimmed by 0 bases and 2 bases, with 5 bases remaining between them. This CDR3 has 13 amino acids. Looked up from germline, CDR1 is SGDLS and CDR2 is YYNGEE. Here the CDR3 reads CASSVEGQETQYF. The CDR3 bases are TGTGCCAGCAGCGTAGAGGGGCAAGAGACCCAGTACTTC.

The chain uses TRBV3-1 (or the pseudogene TRBV3-2) and TRBJ2-5, with TRBD2 matching over 11 bases. The CDR3 sequence is 16 residues long. Trimming cost V 1 base and J 4 bases; bases outside gene matches: 5. CDR1 is LGHDT, CDR2 YNNKEL, per germline (reference sequence). CDR3 coding DNA: TGTGCCAGCAGCCAAGGCGCTAGCGGGGGGCCAGAGACCCAGTACTTC. Its translation: CASSQGASGGPETQYF.

J is TRBJ2-1 and V is TRBV30; D is perhaps TRBD1 or TRBD2 (6 bases each). Trimming cost V 3 bases and J 2 bases, with 14 bases left between them. The length of the CDR3 is 15 residues. CDR1 GTSNPN and CDR2 SVGIG come from the germline V gene (reference sequence). The CDR3 DNA follows: TGTGCCTGGAGGGACTACAGGGCCGCCTACAATGAGCAGTTCTTC. Protein sequence: CAWRDYRAAYNEQFF.

The CDR3 sequence: CASSRGGAGGGYEQYF. The CDR3 DNA reads as TGTGCCAGCAGCCGCGGGGGAGCGGGGGGTGGGTACGAGCAGTACTTC. The chain links TRBV5-4 to TRBJ2-7, with 9 nucleotides matching TRBD2. The germline V gene encodes CDR1 SGHNT and CDR2 YYREEE (reference sequence). The CDR3 has 16 amino acids. The V and J ends lost 4 bases and 4 bases, in that order; junction bases with no gene match: 12.